This T cell receptor (beta chain) emerged from a study of OX40 agonist ivuxolimab in advanced cancers. Study-wide context: Ivuxolimab was an agonistic, fully human IgG2 monoclonal antibody directed against OX40 (CD134), a costimulatory receptor. Intravenous ivuxolimab was administered to patients every 2 weeks at six dose levels: 0.01, 0.1, 0.3, 1.5, 3 and 10 mg/kg. Of the roughly 51 dose-escalation patients, hepatocellular carcinoma was present in about 20, melanoma in around 15, renal cell carcinoma in 9 and head and neck cancer in 9. The dose-escalation cohort was roughly 87% male with a mean age of approximately 60 years, ranging from about 20 to 80. Patients were allowed to have had prior anti-PD-1, anti-PD-L1 or anti-CTLA-4 therapy, and around two fifths of the dose-escalation patients had been treated with checkpoint inhibitors. Partial responses occurred in three dose-escalation patients: two with cutaneous melanoma and one with hepatocellular carcinoma. Peripheral TCRbeta sequencing aimed to test whether ivuxolimab altered TCR sequence diversity and caused clonal T-cell expansion. The paper reports the monotherapy dose-escalation portion (N of about 47 patients) of the phase I ivuxolimab trial.

The trial excluded patients who had a history of autoimmune disease or were on systemic immunosuppression. Peripheral blood for TCR sequencing was collected from all dose cohorts at baseline, on cycle 4 day 1, and on cycle 7 day 1. Samples were obtained from an open-label, multicenter, first-in-human phase I dose-escalation trial of ivuxolimab. Adults with locally advanced or metastatic melanoma, renal cell carcinoma, hepatocellular carcinoma or head and neck squamous cell carcinoma were enrolled in the trial. Before TCR sequencing, CD4+ T cells and CD8+ T cells were sorted from peripheral blood as separate populations. To sequence the TCRbeta CDR3 region, genomic DNA was isolated from the sorted cells. The immunoSEQ Assay was used to sequence the TCRbeta CDR3 regions. This is the immuneACCESS table as TCRdb keeps it, with only in-frame sequences that have V and J called. A part of the clones is gone; compared with another copy, unresolved V genes explain less than half, and the rest is unexplained. The sample has about 58,000 clones on record, roughly 85% of them singletons. Together, the top ten hold less than 4% of the sample.

As encoded in the germline V gene, CDR1 is SGHTA while CDR2 is FQGTGA. The trim is 5 bases for V and 8 bases for J, with a gap of 18 bases between the germline ends. The CDR3 goes from the cysteine to the phenylalanine over 15 residues. Only CDR3 DNA is held: 45 bases, read in frame from base 1. On this clone: The clone's antigen remains unknown. Base-call qualities are not available, and no considerably larger clone is one nucleotide away.

Here is what the overall study found, with its caveats: After ivuxolimab, more expanded clones were found on average in CD8+ T cells than in CD4+ T cells. Partial responders in the 0.1-3.0 mg/kg groups had among the lowest normalized peripheral clonal expansion, especially among CD8+ T cells. Low levels of normalized T-cell clonal expansion were also seen in some nonresponding patients. Which antigens the clonally expanded peripheral T cells were specific for was not determined. At doses from 0.1 to 3.0 mg/kg, clonal expansion was seen in both CD4+ and CD8+ blood T cells between baseline and week 6.

This specimen was CD4+ or CD8+ T cells sorted from blood, taken in a trial of the OX40 agonist ivuxolimab. Recombination connected TRBV7-3 to TRBJ1-4; the D gene is unclear. The sequence derives from an adult with an advanced solid tumor such as melanoma, head and neck, liver or kidney cancer. The CDR3 reads CASSAHGVEGEKLFF. The DNA is as follows: TGTGCCAGCAGCGCTCACGGGGTTGAGGGAGAAAAACTGTTTTTT.